This TCR beta chain was recorded in a study of T cell responses to AZD1222 COVID-19 vaccine. Sequencing used immunoSEQ multiplex PCR; TCRdb keeps in-frame clones, though not all of them. The table lists roughly 150,000 clones, around 90% of them singletons. In germline, CDR1 is KGHSH, CDR2 LQKENI. CDR3 length: 15 amino acids. Trimming cost V 2 bases and J 3 bases, with 13 bases left between them. Study-wide results and caveats: Researchers took repertoire samples only after the peak T cell response had come. Reports indicate that nearly half of spike-specific TCRs are directed at unmutated variant regions. CD4 TCRs linked to vaccination spanned spike, dominating at 160-218 and 743-854.

The table lists this clone with a count of one. Its antigen is unidentified. The receptor's source is an adult who received the AZD1222 COVID-19 vaccine. The J gene is TRBJ1-1, the V gene TRBV18; no firm D call. The source material was peripheral blood, sampled 28 days after the second AZD1222 dose. CDR3 bases: TGTGCCAGCTCACCATTGGTAGGGCTGGACACTGAAGCTTTCTTT. This gives the protein CASSPLVGLDTEAFF.